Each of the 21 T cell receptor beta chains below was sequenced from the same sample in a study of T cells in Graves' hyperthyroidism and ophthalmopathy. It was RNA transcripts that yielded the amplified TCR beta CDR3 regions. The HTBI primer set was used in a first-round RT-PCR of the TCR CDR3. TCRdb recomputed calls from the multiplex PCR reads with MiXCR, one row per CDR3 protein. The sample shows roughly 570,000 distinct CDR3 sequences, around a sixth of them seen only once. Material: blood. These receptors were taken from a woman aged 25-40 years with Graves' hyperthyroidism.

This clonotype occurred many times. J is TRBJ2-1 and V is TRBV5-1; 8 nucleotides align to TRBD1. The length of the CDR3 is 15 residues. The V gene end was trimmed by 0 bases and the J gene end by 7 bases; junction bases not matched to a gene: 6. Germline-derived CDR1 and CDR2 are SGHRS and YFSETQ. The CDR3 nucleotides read TGCGCCAGCAGCTTGGATGCAGGGGGCAGGAATGAGCAGTTCTTC. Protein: CASSLDAGGRNEQFF.

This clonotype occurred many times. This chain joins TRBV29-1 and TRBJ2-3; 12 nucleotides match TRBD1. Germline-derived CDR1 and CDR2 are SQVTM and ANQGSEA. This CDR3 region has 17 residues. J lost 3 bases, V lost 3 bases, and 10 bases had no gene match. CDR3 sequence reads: CSVDGGRDRGLTDTQYF. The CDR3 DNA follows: TGCAGCGTTGACGGCGGACGGGACAGGGGGCTAACAGATACGCAGTATTTT.

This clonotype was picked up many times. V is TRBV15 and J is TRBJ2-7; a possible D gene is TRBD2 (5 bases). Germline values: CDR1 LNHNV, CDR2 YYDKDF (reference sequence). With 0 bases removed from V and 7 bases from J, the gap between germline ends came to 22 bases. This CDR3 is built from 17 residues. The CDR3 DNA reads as TGTGCCACCAGCAGAGATTTTCCTAGCCCAACAATGGAAGAGCAGTACTTC. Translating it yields CATSRDFPSPTMEEQYF. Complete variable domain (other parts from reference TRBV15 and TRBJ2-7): DAMVIQNPRYQVTQFGKPVTLSCSQTLNHNVMYWYQQKSSQAPKLLFHYYDKDFNNEADTPDNFQSRRPNTSFCFLDIRSPGLGDTAMYLCATSRDFPSPTMEEQYFGPGTRLTVT.

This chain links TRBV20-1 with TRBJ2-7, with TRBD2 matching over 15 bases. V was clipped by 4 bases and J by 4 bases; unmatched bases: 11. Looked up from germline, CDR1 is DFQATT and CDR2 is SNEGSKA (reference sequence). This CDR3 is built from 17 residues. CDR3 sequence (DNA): TGCAGTGCTACTAGGACTAGCGGGAGGGTGACTGGTTACGAGCAGTACTTC. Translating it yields CSATRTSGRVTGYEQYF.

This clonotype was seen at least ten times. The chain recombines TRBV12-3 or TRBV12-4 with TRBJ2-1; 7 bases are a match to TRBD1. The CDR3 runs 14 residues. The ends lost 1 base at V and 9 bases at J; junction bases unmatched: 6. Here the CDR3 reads CASSLVEGAGEQFF. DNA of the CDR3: TGTGCCAGCAGTTTAGTTGAGGGGGCGGGTGAGCAGTTCTTC.

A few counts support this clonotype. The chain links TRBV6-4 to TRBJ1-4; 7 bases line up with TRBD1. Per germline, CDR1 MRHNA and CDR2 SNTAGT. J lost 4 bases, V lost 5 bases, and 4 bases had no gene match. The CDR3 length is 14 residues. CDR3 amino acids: CASSRQGNNEKLFF. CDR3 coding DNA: TGTGCCAGCAGTCGACAGGGTAATAATGAAAAACTGTTTTTT.

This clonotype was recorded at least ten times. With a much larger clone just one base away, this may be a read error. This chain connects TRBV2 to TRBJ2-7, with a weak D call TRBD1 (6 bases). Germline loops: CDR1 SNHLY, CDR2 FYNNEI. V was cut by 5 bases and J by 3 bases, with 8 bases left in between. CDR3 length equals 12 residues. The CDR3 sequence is CASSRDNYEQYF. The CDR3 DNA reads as TGTGCCAGCAGTCGGGACAACTACGAGCAGTACTTC.

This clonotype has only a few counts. Here the CDR3 reads CASSLAYGRGQGEGSEQYF. CDR3 nucleotides: TGTGCCAGCAGCTTAGCGTATGGTAGAGGTCAGGGAGAAGGGAGCGAGCAGTACTTC. The chain employs TRBV7-2 and TRBJ2-7; either TRBD1 or TRBD2 may supply D (5 bases each). V was pared by 0 bases and J by 6 bases, with 27 bases between. Germline CDR1 reads SGHTA; CDR2 reads FQGNSA. The CDR3 loop spans 19 amino acids.

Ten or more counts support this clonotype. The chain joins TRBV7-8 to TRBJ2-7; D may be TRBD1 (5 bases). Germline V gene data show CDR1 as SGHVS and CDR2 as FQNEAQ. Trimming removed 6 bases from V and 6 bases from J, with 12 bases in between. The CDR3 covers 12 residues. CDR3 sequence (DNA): TGTGCCAGCAGTCCCCAGGGCTCCGAGCAGTACTTC. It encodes CASSPQGSEQYF.

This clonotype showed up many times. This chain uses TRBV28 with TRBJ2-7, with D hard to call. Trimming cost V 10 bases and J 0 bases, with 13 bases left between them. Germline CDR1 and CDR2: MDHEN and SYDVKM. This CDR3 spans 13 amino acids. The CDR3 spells CAIRSGPSYEQYF. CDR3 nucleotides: TGTGCCATCAGGTCCGGGCCCTCCTACGAGCAGTACTTC. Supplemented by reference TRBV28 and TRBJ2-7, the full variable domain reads DVKVTQSSRYLVKRTGEKVFLECVQDMDHENMFWYRQDPGLGLRLIYFSYDVKMKEKGDIPEGYSVSREKKERFSLILESASTNQTSMYLCAIRSGPSYEQYFGPGTRLTVT.

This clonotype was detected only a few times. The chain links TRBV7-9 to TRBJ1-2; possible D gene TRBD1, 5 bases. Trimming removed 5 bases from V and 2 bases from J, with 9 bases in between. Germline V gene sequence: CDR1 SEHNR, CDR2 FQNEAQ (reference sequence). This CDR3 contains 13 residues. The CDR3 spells CASSATDNYGYTF. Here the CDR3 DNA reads TGTGCCAGCAGCGCGACAGACAACTATGGCTACACCTTC.

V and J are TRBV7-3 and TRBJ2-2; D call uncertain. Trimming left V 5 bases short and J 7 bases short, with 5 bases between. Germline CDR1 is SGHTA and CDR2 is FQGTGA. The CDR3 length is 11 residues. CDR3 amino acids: CASSIGGELFF. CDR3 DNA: TGTGCCAGCAGCATCGGCGGGGAGCTGTTTTTT. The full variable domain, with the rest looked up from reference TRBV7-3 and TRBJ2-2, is GAGVSQTPSNKVTEKGKYVELRCDPISGHTALYWYRQSLGQGPEFLIYFQGTGAADDSGLPNDRFFAVRPEGSVSTLKIQRTERGDSAVYLCASSIGGELFFGEGSRLTVL.

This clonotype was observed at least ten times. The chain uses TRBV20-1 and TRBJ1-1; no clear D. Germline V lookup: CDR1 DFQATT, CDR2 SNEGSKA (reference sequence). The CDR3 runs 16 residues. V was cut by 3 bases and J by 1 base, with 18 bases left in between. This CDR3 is CSARGPRGLGNTEAFF. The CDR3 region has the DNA TGCAGTGCTAGGGGCCCTCGAGGGCTGGGGAACACTGAAGCTTTCTTT.

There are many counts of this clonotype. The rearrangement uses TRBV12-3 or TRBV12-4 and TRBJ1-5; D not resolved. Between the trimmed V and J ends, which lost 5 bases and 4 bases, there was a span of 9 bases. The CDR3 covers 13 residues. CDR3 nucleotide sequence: TGTGCCAGCAGTCAGGCGATGAATCAGCCCCAGCATTTT. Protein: CASSQAMNQPQHF.

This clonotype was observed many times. The CDR3 DNA reads TGTGCCAGTCGAATAGCGGGAGTTGCGGATACGCAGTATTTT. Translating it yields CASRIAGVADTQYF. The chain is built from TRBV27 and TRBJ2-3; 9 bases are a match to TRBD2. Germline V gene sequence: CDR1 MNHEY, CDR2 SMNVEV (reference sequence). Trimming at V came to 9 bases and at J to 6 bases, leaving 10 bases not matched to a gene. This CDR3 is 14 amino acids long.

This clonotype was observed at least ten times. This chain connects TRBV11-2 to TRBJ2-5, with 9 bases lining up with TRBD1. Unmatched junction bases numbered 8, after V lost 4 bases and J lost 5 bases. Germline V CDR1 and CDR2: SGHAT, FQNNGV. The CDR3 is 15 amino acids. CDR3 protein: CASSSLDRGGETQYF. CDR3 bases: TGTGCCAGCAGCTCATTGGACAGGGGTGGGGAGACCCAGTACTTC.

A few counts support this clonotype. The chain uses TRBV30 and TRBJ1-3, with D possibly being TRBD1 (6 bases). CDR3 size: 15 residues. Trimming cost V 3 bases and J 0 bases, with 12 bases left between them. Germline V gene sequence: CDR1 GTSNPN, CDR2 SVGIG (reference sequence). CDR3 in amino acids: CAWRGGGDSGNTIYF. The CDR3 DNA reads TGTGCCTGGAGGGGTGGGGGCGACTCTGGAAACACCATATATTTT.

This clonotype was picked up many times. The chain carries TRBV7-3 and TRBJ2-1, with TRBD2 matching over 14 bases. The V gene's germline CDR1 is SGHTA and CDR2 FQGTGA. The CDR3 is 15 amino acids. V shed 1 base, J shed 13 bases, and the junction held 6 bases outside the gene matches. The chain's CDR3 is CASSLRGGLAGEQFF. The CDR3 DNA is TGTGCCAGCAGCTTAAGGGGGGGACTAGCGGGAGAACAGTTCTTC.

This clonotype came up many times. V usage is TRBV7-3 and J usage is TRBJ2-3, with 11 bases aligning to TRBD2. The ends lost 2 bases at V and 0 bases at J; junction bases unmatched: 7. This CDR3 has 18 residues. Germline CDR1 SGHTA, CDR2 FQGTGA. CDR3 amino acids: CASSLVATSGTSTDTQYF. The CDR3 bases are TGTGCCAGCAGCTTAGTAGCGACTAGCGGGACCAGCACAGATACGCAGTATTTT.

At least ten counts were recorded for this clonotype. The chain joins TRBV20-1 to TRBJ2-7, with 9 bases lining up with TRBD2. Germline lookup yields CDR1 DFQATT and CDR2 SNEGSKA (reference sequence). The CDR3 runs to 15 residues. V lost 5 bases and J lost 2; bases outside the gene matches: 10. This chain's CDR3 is CSARSGSPEAYEQYF. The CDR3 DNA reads TGCAGTGCTCGTAGCGGGAGTCCGGAGGCCTACGAGCAGTACTTC.

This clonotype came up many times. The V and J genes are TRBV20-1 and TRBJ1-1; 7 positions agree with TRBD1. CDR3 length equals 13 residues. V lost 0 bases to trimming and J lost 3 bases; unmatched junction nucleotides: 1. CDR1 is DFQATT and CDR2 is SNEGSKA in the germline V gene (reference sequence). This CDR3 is CSARDRGYTEAFF. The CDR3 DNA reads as TGCAGTGCTAGAGACAGGGGGTACACTGAAGCTTTCTTT.